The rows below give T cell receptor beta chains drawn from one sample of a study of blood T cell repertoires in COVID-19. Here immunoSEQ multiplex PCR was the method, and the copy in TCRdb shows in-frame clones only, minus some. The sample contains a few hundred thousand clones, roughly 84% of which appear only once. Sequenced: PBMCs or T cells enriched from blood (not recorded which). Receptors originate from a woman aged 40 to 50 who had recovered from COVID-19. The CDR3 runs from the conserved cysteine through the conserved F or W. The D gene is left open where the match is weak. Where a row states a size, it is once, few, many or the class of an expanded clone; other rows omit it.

TGTGCCAGCACATGGACAGGGGGCCGCACCGGGGAGCTGTTTTTT	CASTWTGGRTGELFF	TRBJ2-2	.	TRBD1	TRBV25-1
TGCAGTGCTAGAGACAGTTATGAGCAGTTCTTC	CSARDSYEQFF	TRBJ2-1	once	.	TRBV20-1
TGTGCCAGCTCACCAGCCCAGGTTGGAAATTCACCCCTCCACTTT	CASSPAQVGNSPLHF	TRBJ1-6	once	.	TRBV18
TGTGCCACCAGCAGAGCTGCGGCGGGAAGCTCCTACAATGAGCAGTTCTTC	CATSRAAAGSSYNEQFF	TRBJ2-1	.	.	TRBV15
TGCGCCAGCAGTGATACCGGGACTAGCCTCTACGAGCAGTACTTC	CASSDTGTSLYEQYF	TRBJ2-7	.	TRBD2	TRBV10-1
TGTGCCAGTAGTATCCGGCGGGAGGGCCGAACAGATACGCAGTATTTT	CASSIRREGRTDTQYF	TRBJ2-3	.	TRBD2	TRBV19
TGTGCCAGCTCACCACCGGGGCCAGGGCTTCAGCCCCAGCATTTT	CASSPPGPGLQPQHF	TRBJ1-5	.	.	TRBV18
TGTGCCAGCAGCTTCGGGACAGGGGAAAACACCATATATTTT	CASSFGTGENTIYF	TRBJ1-3	.	TRBD1	TRBV11-2
TGTGCCAGCAGCGTCGGAAAGGGGTCCGGGGAGCTGTTTTTT	CASSVGKGSGELFF	TRBJ2-2	.	.	TRBV9
TGCAGCGCCGAAGGGGACTATGGCTACACCTTC	CSAEGDYGYTF	TRBJ1-2	.	.	TRBV29-1
TGTGCCAGCAGCTTAGTAGGGGTCCCTACTTATGGCTACACCTTC	CASSLVGVPTYGYTF	TRBJ1-2	.	.	TRBV11-2
TGTGCCAGCAGCGAAGATAGGGGGGAGGGAGTCTACAATGAGCAGTTCTTC	CASSEDRGEGVYNEQFF	TRBJ2-1	.	.	TRBV14
TGTGCCACCAGTCCGGGAGGCGAGACCCAGTACTTC	CATSPGGETQYF	TRBJ2-5	.	TRBD2	TRBV24-1